The 27 T cell receptor beta chains in this list originate from one sample, sequenced in a study of OX40 agonist ivuxolimab in advanced cancers. Profiling relied on immunoSEQ multiplex PCR, and the TCRdb table lists in-frame clones only, not all of them. The sample consists of fewer than 85,000 clones, around 86% of them appearing once. The starting material was CD4+ or CD8+ T cells sorted from blood, obtained in a trial of the OX40 agonist ivuxolimab. The receptors stem from an adult with an advanced solid tumor such as melanoma, head and neck, liver or kidney cancer.

The V call is TRBV2, the J call TRBJ1-1; D gene uncertain. Germline CDR1 reads SNHLY; CDR2 reads FYNNEI. The CDR3 extends over 13 amino acids. Trimming cost V 6 bases and J 0 bases, with 8 bases left between them. The DNA of the CDR3 is TGTGCCAGCAGATTCGGGGTGAACACTGAAGCTTTCTTT. This codes for CASRFGVNTEAFF.

There are a few counts of this clone. The V gene is TRBV5-1, the J gene TRBJ1-5, with D possibly matching TRBD1 (6 bases). The V gene lost 1 base and the J gene lost 0 bases, with 8 bases spanning the gap. The V gene's germline CDR1 is SGHRS and CDR2 YFSETQ. This CDR3 is 15 amino acids long. The CDR3 spells CASSLQGLSNQPQHF. The CDR3 DNA is TGCGCCAGCAGCTTGCAGGGGCTTAGCAATCAGCCCCAGCATTTT.

Here the CDR3 DNA reads TGTGCCAGCAGCCAACTAGCGGGGGAGACCCAGTACTTC. Its protein product is CASSQLAGETQYF. The chain combines TRBV5-6 with TRBJ2-5; 10 nucleotides match TRBD2. Per germline, CDR1 SGHDT and CDR2 YYEEEE. With V trimmed by 4 bases and J by 5 bases, 2 bases remained unmatched. The CDR3 extends over 13 amino acids.

The table lists this clone with a count of one. The chain has TRBV5-6 and TRBJ2-3, with 9 nucleotides matching TRBD2. V dropped 1 base and J dropped 4; count of bases not matched to a gene: 4. Germline loops: CDR1 SGHDT, CDR2 YYEEEE. This CDR3 comprises 15 residues. As DNA, the CDR3 is TGTGCCAGCAGCTTGTGGCGGGGGGGCCCAGATACGCAGTATTTT. Amino acid sequence: CASSLWRGGPDTQYF.

The chain uses TRBV18 and TRBJ1-1; no firm D call. V was trimmed by 4 bases and J by 1 base, leaving 13 bases between them. The CDR3 is 15 amino acids. Per the germline V gene, CDR1 is KGHSH and CDR2 is LQKENI. CDR3 in DNA: TGTGCCAGCTCACTCAGCAGGATCTCGAACACTGAAGCTTTCTTT. Amino acids: CASSLSRISNTEAFF.

CDR3 coding DNA: TGTGCCAGTAGCGACAGGGAAGGTCAGCCCCAGCATTTT. It encodes CASSDREGQPQHF. The chain is built from TRBV19 and TRBJ1-5; TRBD1 matches 7 bases. The length of the CDR3 is 13 residues. The trim removed 6 bases at V and 6 bases at J, leaving 5 bases unmatched. Germline V lookup: CDR1 LNHDA, CDR2 SQIVND (reference sequence).

CDR3 amino acids: CASSRTPPTSACTDTQYF. CDR3 coding DNA: TGCGCCAGCAGTCGAACCCCCCCAACTAGCGCTTGCACAGATACGCAGTATTTT. This sequence joins TRBV23-1 and TRBJ2-3; TRBD2 agrees at 7 bases. TRBV23-1 counts as an open reading frame of uncertain function. Losses at the gene ends were 4 bases for V and 1 base for J; bases not matched to a gene: 14. The CDR3 contains 18 residues.

This clone was counted once. This chain uses TRBV7-9 with TRBJ2-2, with no clear D. The CDR3 loop spans 15 amino acids. Germline V lookup: CDR1 SEHNR, CDR2 FQNEAQ (reference sequence). The V gene lost 5 bases and the J gene lost 1 base, with 11 bases spanning the gap. The CDR3 sequence: CASSRNLGNTGELFF. CDR3 sequence (DNA): TGTGCCAGCAGCCGAAATCTGGGGAACACCGGGGAGCTGTTTTTT.

The chain employs TRBV29-1 and TRBJ1-1, with 7 bases lining up with TRBD1. CDR1 is SQVTM, CDR2 ANQGSEA, per germline. The CDR3 loop spans 14 amino acids. V trimming: 8 bases; J trimming: 4 bases; junction bases outside the gene matches: 13. CDR3 nucleotide sequence: TGCAGCTCTTCCAACAGGGGCGGGGGCACTGAAGCTTTCTTT. This encodes CSSSNRGGGTEAFF.

This rearrangement joins TRBV28 to TRBJ1-5; possible D gene TRBD1, 6 bases. V was cut by 6 bases and J by 3 bases, with 12 bases left in between. The CDR3 has 14 amino acids. Per germline, CDR1 MDHEN and CDR2 SYDVKM. This CDR3 is CASSPDSSNQPQHF. The CDR3 DNA reads TGTGCCAGCAGCCCGGACAGCTCCAATCAGCCCCAGCATTTT.

The chain employs TRBV4-1 and TRBJ2-2; 10 positions match TRBD1. The V gene end was trimmed by 4 bases and the J gene end by 7 bases; junction bases not matched to a gene: 9. Germline-derived CDR1 and CDR2 are MGHRA and YSYEKL. The CDR3 has 16 residues. The CDR3 spells CASSLSGTGVIGELFF. The DNA for the CDR3 is TGCGCCAGCAGCCTTAGCGGGACAGGGGTGATCGGGGAGCTGTTTTTT.

This rearrangement joins TRBV6-6 to TRBJ2-7; maybe TRBD1 (6 bases). From germline, CDR1 is MNHNY and CDR2 SVGAGI (reference sequence). The CDR3 totals 14 residues. With 6 bases removed from V and 4 bases from J, the gap between germline ends came to 16 bases. The CDR3 region is CASRPATGKYEQYF. CDR3 sequence (DNA): TGTGCCAGCAGGCCGGCCACAGGGAAGTACGAGCAGTACTTC.

CDR3 sequence: CAIRAGTDYGYTF. The CDR3 DNA is TGTGCCATCAGGGCCGGGACAGACTATGGCTACACCTTC. This chain uses TRBV10-3 with TRBJ1-2; TRBD1 matches at 7 bases. V was clipped by 6 bases and J by 3 bases; unmatched bases: 4. This CDR3 is built from 13 residues. The germline V gene has CDR1 ENHRY and CDR2 SYGVKD.

The chain's CDR3 is CASSFLGQGRLGAGELFF. CDR3 sequence (DNA): TGTGCCAGCAGCTTTCTCGGACAGGGTCGTTTGGGGGCCGGGGAGCTGTTTTTT. The chain combines TRBV11-2 with TRBJ2-2; TRBD1 matches 8 bases. Germline lookup yields CDR1 SGHAT and CDR2 FQNNGV. J lost 6 bases, V lost 3 bases, and 15 bases had no gene match. This CDR3 has 18 amino acids.

This clone was counted a single time. The chain's CDR3 is CARSLLYGYTF. The CDR3 DNA follows: TGTGCCAGAAGTCTTCTTTATGGCTACACCTTC. The chain joins TRBV5-3 to TRBJ1-2, with D uncertain. TRBV5-3 has ORF status, its function being uncertain. V was trimmed by 5 bases and J by 5 bases, leaving 7 bases between them. The length of the CDR3 is 11 residues.

The chain uses TRBV5-4 and TRBJ2-2, with no clear D. The germline V gene encodes CDR1 SGHNT and CDR2 YYREEE (reference sequence). The V gene lost 0 bases and the J gene lost 1 base, with 4 bases spanning the gap. The CDR3 has 14 amino acids. CDR3 nucleotide sequence: TGTGCCAGCAGCTTGGGAGTGAACACCGGGGAGCTGTTTTTT. It is translated as CASSLGVNTGELFF.

This rearrangement joins TRBV7-6 to TRBJ2-7; D gene uncertain. Germline CDR1 reads SGHVS; CDR2 reads FNYEAQ. Trimming pared 0 bases from V and 0 bases from J, leaving 3 bases between. The CDR3 has 13 residues. The chain's CDR3 is CASSLAASYEQYF. DNA of the CDR3: TGTGCCAGCAGCTTAGCCGCCTCCTACGAGCAGTACTTC.

The genes are TRBV2 and TRBJ2-5; the D gene is possibly TRBD2 (5 bases). Germline V gene data show CDR1 as SNHLY and CDR2 as FYNNEI. V was pared by 6 bases and J by 2 bases, with 13 bases between. There are 14 residues in the CDR3. The CDR3 DNA reads as TGTGCCAGCAGACCCGGGGATCAGCAAGAGACCCAGTACTTC. This sequence encodes CASRPGDQQETQYF.

This clone was recorded only once. J is TRBJ2-3 and V is TRBV9, with 8 bases lining up with TRBD2. Per germline, CDR1 SGDLS and CDR2 YYNGEE. The CDR3 is made up of 16 amino acids. The ends lost 3 bases at V and 4 bases at J; junction bases unmatched: 10. CDR3 amino acids: CASSARRTGGPDTQYF. The CDR3 DNA follows: TGTGCCAGCAGCGCCCGGCGGACGGGAGGGCCAGATACGCAGTATTTT.

J is TRBJ1-3 and V is TRBV4-3, with unresolved D. Deletions cut 1 base from V and 0 bases from J, with 7 bases between. The CDR3 runs to 15 residues. Per germline, CDR1 LGHNA and CDR2 YSLEER. The CDR3 spells CASSQVGSSGNTIYF. CDR3 coding DNA: TGCGCCAGCAGCCAAGTCGGCAGCTCTGGAAACACCATATATTTT.

V is TRBV18 and J is TRBJ1-4; 7 bases are shared with TRBD1. In germline, CDR1 is KGHSH, CDR2 LQKENI. Unmatched junction bases numbered 7, after V lost 3 bases and J lost 6 bases. The CDR3 covers 15 residues. CDR3: CASSPRGGRDEKLFF. The CDR3 DNA reads as TGTGCCAGCTCACCCAGAGGGGGCCGGGATGAAAAACTGTTTTTT.

The CDR3 DNA sequence: TGTGCCAGCAGCGGATGGGACAATCAGCCCCAGCATTTT. Amino acids: CASSGWDNQPQHF. The rearrangement links TRBV7-8 to TRBJ1-5; D unclear. The CDR3 is 13 residues long. CDR1 and CDR2 (germline): SGHVS, FQNEAQ. Trimming shortened V by 5 bases and J by 3 bases, and 8 bases separated the two germline ends.

The chain employs TRBV5-4 and TRBJ2-3, with a weak D call TRBD1 (6 bases). This CDR3 is built from 14 residues. Germline V CDR1 and CDR2: SGHNT, YYREEE (reference sequence). The V and J ends lost 1 base and 4 bases respectively, with 10 bases between them. Here the CDR3 reads CASSLRTEADTQYF. CDR3 nucleotides: TGTGCCAGCAGCTTGAGGACAGAGGCAGATACGCAGTATTTT.

V is TRBV18 and J is TRBJ1-5; 8 nucleotides line up with TRBD1. V dropped 1 base and J dropped 4; count of bases not matched to a gene: 6. Germline CDR1 is KGHSH and CDR2 is LQKENI. The CDR3 contains 16 residues. CDR3 nucleotide sequence: TGTGCCAGCTCACCACTTGGACAGGGAGGAAATCAGCCCCAGCATTTT. Amino acids: CASSPLGQGGNQPQHF. The variable domain in full, completed from reference TRBV18 and TRBJ1-5, reads NAGVMQNPRHLVRRRGQEARLRCSPMKGHSHVYWYRQLPEEGLKFMVYLQKENIIDESGMPKERFSAEFPKEGPSILRIQQVVRGDSAAYFCASSPLGQGGNQPQHFGDGTRLSIL.

This clone was counted a single time. This chain connects TRBV30 to TRBJ1-2, with 8 bases fitting TRBD1. Germline-derived CDR1 and CDR2 are GTSNPN and SVGIG (reference sequence). The CDR3 is 12 amino acids. Trimming at V came to 2 bases and at J to 6 bases, leaving 2 bases not matched to a gene. The CDR3 DNA sequence: TGTGCCTGGAGTCTGACAGGGGATGGCTACACCTTC. Amino acids: CAWSLTGDGYTF.

V gene TRBV9 combines with J gene TRBJ2-5, with 7 bases that match TRBD1. The CDR3 sequence is 16 residues long. V lost 4 bases to trimming and J lost 5 bases; unmatched junction nucleotides: 14. CDR1 and CDR2 from the germline V gene are SGDLS and YYNGEE. CDR3 sequence: CASSPPTGNGAETQYF. CDR3 nucleotides: TGTGCCAGCAGCCCCCCGACAGGGAATGGGGCGGAGACCCAGTACTTC.

This chain joins TRBV10-3 and TRBJ2-4; the match to TRBD1 covers 7 bases. This CDR3 has 14 residues. Germline CDR1 and CDR2: ENHRY and SYGVKD. Trimming took 7 bases from V and 0 from J; bases not matched to a gene: 3. The CDR3 loop is CAITGQVAKNIQYF. The DNA for the CDR3 is TGTGCCATCACCGGACAGGTAGCCAAAAACATTCAGTACTTC.